This T cell receptor (beta chain) was recovered during a study of metastatic and nonmetastatic thyroid tumors. Study background: Comparison of repertoires was carried out across blood and tumor or nodule tissue from malignant and benign thyroid patients.

Patients had received no treatment of any kind before thyroid surgery. Study-level points and caveats: A significant increase in TCR beta diversity was reportedly seen in malignant thyroid tumors relative to benign nodules, in blood and tumor.

Under the authors' procedure: Variation in CDR3 across clinicopathological groups served as the basis for constructing a distant-metastasis classifier in papillary thyroid cancer. With MiXCR, TCRdb reprocessed the PCR reads. The authors' filters were not applied to this entry. The data contain under 75,000 clones, roughly 18% of them singletons. The table lists this clone with many counts. Its target is unknown. Per germline, CDR1 ENHRY and CDR2 SYGVKD. Trimming stripped 5 bases from V and 3 bases from J, with 10 bases between. This CDR3 region has 14 residues. The chain employs TRBV10-3 and TRBJ2-2; D not certain. The receptor was derived from a female donor with papillary thyroid cancer or a benign thyroid nodule (not recorded which). Some clones in this sample may be carry-over from other donors' samples. Sequenced: blood. The CDR3 sequence: CAISLRPDTGELFF. CDR3 DNA sequence: TGTGCCATCAGTCTACGTCCTGACACCGGGGAGCTGTTTTTT.